The clone carrying this T cell receptor (beta chain) was seen many times. The antigen remains undetermined. The CDR3 consists of 16 residues. Looked up from germline, CDR1 is SGHTA and CDR2 is FQGNSA. V was shortened by 3 bases and J by 0 bases, with 12 bases between the two germline ends. For repertoire sequencing, the TCR beta CDR3 regions were amplified from RNA transcripts. The library came from an HTBI-primed first-round RT-PCR and a second-round multiplex PCR. TCRdb re-analysed the multiplex PCR reads in MiXCR, keeping a single row per CDR3 protein. The sample shows 360,000 or so distinct CDR3 sequences, 18% of them seen only once. The sample originates from a study of Graves' ophthalmopathy and Graves' hyperthyroidism. Ophthalmopathy cases showed moderate-to-severe activity, scoring CAS ≥3 and NOSPECS ≥4, with duration under 3 months. Overall study findings and caveats: A 13-signature model separated ophthalmopathy from stable hyperthyroidism, roughly 85% sensitivity, 65% to 82% specificity.

The sequence was collected from a woman under 30 with Graves' ophthalmopathy. Sequences were obtained from peripheral blood. The chain combines TRBV7-2 with TRBJ2-4; a weak D match, TRBD2 (6 bases). The CDR3 DNA reads TGTGCCAGCAGCTTCGGGGGTCTTGGAGCCAAAAACATTCAGTACTTC. Translation: CASSFGGLGAKNIQYF.